The rows below give T cell receptor beta chains drawn from one sample of a study of control samples from healthy donors and cancer patients. Libraries were prepared by immunoSEQ multiplex PCR; TCRdb keeps only in-frame clonotypes and omits some of them. This sample has some 130,000 clones; approximately 90% occur once, and the top ten carry approximately 2%. Input material: blood. These receptors were taken from a woman aged 50 to 65 in good health. Both conserved end residues are part of each CDR3. The D gene is left open where the match is weak. Some rows mark clone size as missing; the rest say once, few, many or name a class of expanded clone.

TGCGCCAGCAGCTCGACAACCGGTACTGAAGCTTTCTTT CASSSTTGTEAFF NA TRBJ1-1 13 TRBV5-1 NA
TGTGCCAGCATCACCTCTAGCGCGCACTACGAGCAGTACTTC CASITSSAHYEQYF NA TRBJ2-7 14 TRBV6-5 NA
TGTGCCACCAGCAGAGCGAACAGGAAATCCTACAATGAGCAGTTCTTC CATSRANRKSYNEQFF NA TRBJ2-1 16 TRBV15 NA
TGTGCCAGCAGCTCAGAAACCCGCCCGGACCGTTCTCGGGACGAGCAGTACTTC CASSSETRPDRSRDEQYF NA TRBJ2-7 18 TRBV11-3 NA
TGTGCCAGTAGTCTTTCGGGGGGCGACTATGGCTACACCTTC CASSLSGGDYGYTF NA TRBJ1-2 14 TRBV19 NA
TGTGCCAGCAGCCCCGACAGGGGAAGAAGGGATACTGAAGCTTTCTTT CASSPDRGRRDTEAFF TRBD1 TRBJ1-1 16 TRBV5-8 NA
TGCGCCAGCAGCTTGTATGGCCAGCCTGGAAACACCATATATTTT CASSLYGQPGNTIYF NA TRBJ1-3 15 TRBV5-1 NA
TGTGCCAGTGTAGGGCGTCAAAGGGGGCCCCAGCATTTT CASVGRQRGPQHF NA TRBJ1-5 13 TRBV5-8 NA
TGTGCCAGCTCACCACCAGTTGGGGCCTCGGGGGAGCTGTTTTTT CASSPPVGASGELFF NA TRBJ2-2 15 TRBV18 once
TGTGCCAGCAGAGAGGGGGCAGCCGGAAACACCATATATTTT CASREGAAGNTIYF TRBD1 TRBJ1-3 14 TRBV6-5 NA
TGTGCCTGGAGTGCGACAGGAGAAAACATTCAGTACTTC CAWSATGENIQYF NA TRBJ2-4 13 TRBV30 NA
TGTGCCAGCAGCGACAATCAGGGCCCTCTGACTGGCTACACCTTC CASSDNQGPLTGYTF NA TRBJ1-2 15 TRBV7-8 few
TGTGCCACCAGTGATTTGCCCGACAGGTCAACTAATGAAAAACTGTTTTTT CATSDLPDRSTNEKLFF NA TRBJ1-4 17 TRBV24-1 NA
TGCAGCGTGGACAGGGTTGGCTACACCTTC CSVDRVGYTF TRBD1 TRBJ1-2 10 TRBV29-1 NA
TGTGCCAGTAATGACCCTAGGGGGTCTAATCAGCCCCAGCATTTT CASNDPRGSNQPQHF NA TRBJ1-5 15 TRBV19 NA
TGCGCCAGCAGCCTCGGCCAGGGGCTTGCTAATGAAAAACTGTTTTTT CASSLGQGLANEKLFF NA TRBJ1-4 16 TRBV5-1 once
TGTGCCAGTAGTATTTCTGTAAACAACTACGAGCAGTACTTC CASSISVNNYEQYF NA TRBJ2-7 14 TRBV19 NA
TGTGCCACCAGTGATTTTGCGGACAAAGGGCTCGACGAGACCCAGTACTTC CATSDFADKGLDETQYF NA TRBJ2-5 17 TRBV24-1 NA
TGTGCCAGCAGCTCCACCGCTACGGGAGGAAACACCATATATTTT CASSSTATGGNTIYF NA TRBJ1-3 15 TRBV7-8 NA
TGCGCCAGCAGTGATCGGGGCTCAAGCACAGATACGCAGTATTTT CASSDRGSSTDTQYF NA TRBJ2-3 15 TRBV10-1 NA
TGTGCCATCAGTGATCTGGGGCAAGATACGCAGTATTTT CAISDLGQDTQYF NA TRBJ2-3 13 TRBV10-3 NA
TGTGCCAGCTTAACGGGACAGACGAACTATGGCTACACCTTC CASLTGQTNYGYTF TRBD1 TRBJ1-2 14 TRBV11-3 NA
TGTGCCAGCAGTCTAAGACAGGGCCTATATGGCTACACCTTC CASSLRQGLYGYTF TRBD1 TRBJ1-2 14 TRBV27 NA
TGTGCTAGCTCGAAGAACACTGAAGCTTTCTTT CASSKNTEAFF NA TRBJ1-1 11 TRBV12-5 NA
TGTGCCTGGAATCGCGACGAGCAGTACTTC CAWNRDEQYF NA TRBJ2-7 10 TRBV30 NA
TGCGCCAGCAGCTTGGCCCTTTGGGGGCTCGGCACTGAAGCTTTCTTT CASSLALWGLGTEAFF NA TRBJ1-1 16 TRBV5-1 NA
TGCGCCAGCAGCCAAGATGTCGGTTCCCCCCTCCACTTT CASSQDVGSPLHF NA TRBJ1-6 13 TRBV4-1 NA
TGTGCCAGCGGAGGGACAGGGTGGGATGAGCAGTTCTTC CASGGTGWDEQFF TRBD1 TRBJ2-1 13 TRBV9 NA
TGTGCCACCTCCACGTATGGCAATCAGCCCCAGCATTTT CATSTYGNQPQHF NA TRBJ1-5 13 TRBV21-1 NA